Listed below are T cell receptor beta chains from one sample, sequenced in a study of identical twins. One entry per CDR3 protein results from TCRdb running MiXCR on the 5' RACE reads. The sample lists about 260,000 distinct CDR3 sequences, 7% seen once, with roughly 3.7% in the top ten. These sequences were also reported in another study, on yellow fever vaccine responses in identical twins.

The sample was memory (CD45RO+) T cells sorted from blood. Receptors originate from a woman aged 18-29 years in good health. The CDR3 runs from the conserved cysteine through the conserved F or W. A D gene is named only where the DNA matches it firmly. Some rows mark clone size as missing; the rest say once, few, many or name a class of expanded clone.

abundance	d_gene	v_gene	j_gene	CDR3aa	CDR3nt
few	-	TRBV27	TRBJ2-7	CASSSTGLSSYEQYF	TGTGCCAGCAGTTCGACGGGCTTGAGCTCCTACGAGCAGTACTTC
many	-	TRBV20-1	TRBJ1-1	CSAASGTLNTEAFF	TGCAGTGCTGCTTCGGGGACACTGAACACTGAAGCTTTCTTT
-	TRBD2	TRBV28	TRBJ2-7	CASSLGLAESYEQYF	TGTGCCAGCAGTTTGGGTCTAGCGGAGTCCTACGAGCAGTACTTC
few	-	TRBV3-1	TRBJ2-2	CASSHLNTGELFF	TGTGCCAGCAGCCATCTGAACACCGGGGAGCTGTTTTTT
few	TRBD1	TRBV10-3	TRBJ2-7	CAINRDRPFYEQYF	TGTGCCATCAACCGGGACAGACCTTTCTACGAGCAGTACTTC
many	-	TRBV12-3/TRBV12-4	TRBJ1-3	CASSLHSGNTIYF	TGTGCCAGCAGTTTACACTCTGGAAACACCATATATTTT
-	TRBD2	TRBV20-1	TRBJ2-2	CSAPDLAGGDTGELFF	TGCAGTGCTCCCGATTTAGCGGGAGGGGACACCGGGGAGCTGTTTTTT
-	-	TRBV15	TRBJ1-2	CATSTPLDGYTF	TGTGCCACCAGCACCCCCCTGGACGGCTACACCTTC
few	-	TRBV2	TRBJ2-7	CASSGQNLYEQYF	TGTGCCAGCAGCGGGCAGAACCTTTACGAGCAGTACTTC
few	TRBD2	TRBV7-3	TRBJ2-1	CASSPAGGVEQFF	TGTGCCAGCAGCCCAGCGGGAGGGGTTGAGCAGTTCTTC
few	-	TRBV6-5	TRBJ2-6	CASSIPQGRVYSGANVLTF	TGTGCCAGCAGTATACCTCAGGGGAGGGTATACTCTGGGGCCAACGTCCTGACTTTC
-	-	TRBV5-1	TRBJ2-2	CASSLGGGGGTGELFF	TGCGCCAGCAGCTTGGGGGGTGGAGGCGGCACCGGGGAGCTGTTTTTT
many	-	TRBV5-1	TRBJ1-6	CASSSGGGDNSPLHF	TGCGCCAGCAGCTCCGGTGGAGGGGATAATTCACCCCTCCACTTT
-	-	TRBV12-3/TRBV12-4	TRBJ1-5	CASLDSPNQPQHF	TGTGCCAGCCTCGACAGCCCCAATCAGCCCCAGCATTTT
once	TRBD2	TRBV6-4	TRBJ2-3	CASSSSGLAGGPADTQYF	TGTGCCAGCAGTTCATCCGGACTAGCGGGGGGGCCGGCAGATACGCAGTATTTT
many	-	TRBV20-1	TRBJ1-1	CSVNRQENTEAFF	TGCAGCGTAAATCGACAGGAGAACACTGAAGCTTTCTTT
-	-	TRBV2	TRBJ2-1	CASSGNRVNEQFF	TGTGCCAGCAGTGGCAACAGGGTCAATGAGCAGTTCTTC
few	TRBD1	TRBV12-3/TRBV12-4	TRBJ1-5	CATRQGPNPNQPQHF	TGTGCCACTCGACAGGGGCCGAACCCGAATCAGCCCCAGCATTTT
many	-	TRBV20-1	TRBJ1-1	CSAPTGQGFVGAEAFF	TGCAGTGCCCCAACGGGGCAGGGCTTTGTTGGTGCTGAAGCTTTCTTT
many	-	TRBV5-1	TRBJ2-5	CASSLTGTPQETQYF	TGCGCCAGCAGCTTAACCGGGACACCCCAAGAGACCCAGTACTTC
many	-	TRBV4-2	TRBJ1-3	CASTPVGLPRNTIYF	TGTGCCAGCACCCCCGTGGGGCTCCCCCGAAACACCATATATTTT
few	-	TRBV6-1	TRBJ1-5	CASSEAGNQPQHF	TGTGCCAGCAGTGAAGCCGGGAATCAGCCCCAGCATTTT
few	-	TRBV20-1	TRBJ2-3	CSARKQAGTDTQYF	TGCAGTGCACGGAAACAGGCGGGCACAGATACGCAGTATTTT
-	TRBD1	TRBV11-2	TRBJ1-5	CASSLGDSQPQHF	TGTGCCAGCAGCTTAGGGGACAGCCAGCCCCAGCATTTT
-	TRBD1	TRBV11-2	TRBJ2-7	CASSTRTGIYEQYF	TGTGCCAGCAGCACAAGGACAGGGATCTACGAGCAGTACTTC
few	TRBD2	TRBV12-3/TRBV12-4	TRBJ2-4	CASSFSTSGKNIQYF	TGTGCCAGCAGTTTTTCCACTAGCGGTAAAAACATTCAGTACTTC
many	-	TRBV10-3	TRBJ2-2	CAISEFGRTGELFF	TGTGCCATCAGTGAGTTCGGGAGAACCGGGGAGCTGTTTTTT
many	TRBD2	TRBV4-1	TRBJ2-3	CASSPSGSTDTQYF	TGCGCCAGCAGCCCTAGCGGAAGCACAGATACGCAGTATTTT
-	-	TRBV12-3/TRBV12-4	TRBJ1-1	CASSLGQGRSTEAFF	TGTGCCAGCAGTTTAGGCCAGGGACGGAGCACTGAAGCTTTCTTT
many	TRBD1	TRBV28	TRBJ2-2	CASKDRDSSNTGELFF	TGTGCCAGCAAGGATCGGGACAGTTCGAACACCGGGGAGCTGTTTTTT
many	-	TRBV5-1	TRBJ1-2	CASSMTVNYGYTF	TGCGCCAGCAGCATGACCGTGAACTATGGCTACACCTTC
few	-	TRBV28	TRBJ1-1	CASSLGLTEAFF	TGTGCCAGCAGTTTGGGGTTGACTGAAGCTTTCTTT
many	-	TRBV18	TRBJ1-1	CASSPQDSLSTEAFF	TGTGCCAGCTCACCCCAGGACAGCCTGAGCACTGAAGCTTTCTTT
few	TRBD2	TRBV27	TRBJ2-1	CASRGVLMGLAINEQFF	TGTGCCAGCAGGGGTGTTCTAATGGGACTAGCGATCAATGAGCAGTTCTTC
-	TRBD2	TRBV5-1	TRBJ2-1	CASSLGHSGVNNEQFF	TGCGCCAGCAGCTTGGGTCATAGCGGGGTCAACAATGAGCAGTTCTTC
few	-	TRBV7-2	TRBJ2-4	CASSLEDVRRHIQYF	TGTGCCAGCAGCTTAGAAGACGTGAGACGGCACATTCAGTACTTC
-	-	TRBV20-1	TRBJ1-2	CSAAGSTNYGYTF	TGCAGTGCCGCAGGATCCACGAACTATGGCTACACCTTC
few	-	TRBV11-2	TRBJ2-7	CASSLDPGTGGALGQYF	TGTGCCAGCAGCTTAGACCCGGGGACTGGCGGAGCCCTGGGGCAGTACTTC
many	-	TRBV12-3/TRBV12-4	TRBJ1-6	CETENSPLHF	TGTGAGACGGAAAATTCACCCCTCCACTTT
few	TRBD2	TRBV5-1	TRBJ2-5	CASSLAASGSTQETQYF	TGCGCCAGCAGCTTGGCGGCTAGCGGGAGCACTCAAGAGACCCAGTACTTC
many	TRBD2	TRBV29-1	TRBJ2-3	CSVDGLASGGTDTQYF	TGCAGCGTTGACGGCCTCGCGAGCGGGGGGACAGATACGCAGTATTTT
-	-	TRBV6-5	TRBJ2-2	CASSWNSDTGELFF	TGTGCCAGCAGTTGGAACTCCGACACCGGGGAGCTGTTTTTT
few	-	TRBV6-4	TRBJ2-2	CASSDSSAGGRELFF	TGTGCCAGCAGTGACTCGTCGGCGGGTGGAAGGGAGCTGTTTTTT
many	TRBD2	TRBV14	TRBJ2-1	CASSQARGTSGRSYNEQFF	TGTGCCAGCAGCCAAGCCCGAGGGACTAGCGGGAGATCCTACAATGAGCAGTTCTTC
-	TRBD2	TRBV5-1	TRBJ2-3	CASSLAGLAGVFKQYF	TGCGCCAGCAGCTTGGCCGGGCTAGCGGGAGTCTTTAAGCAGTATTTT
-	TRBD2	TRBV11-3	TRBJ2-7	CASSVGTSGSVVYEQYF	TGTGCCAGCAGCGTCGGGACTAGCGGGAGCGTAGTATACGAGCAGTACTTC
many	-	TRBV5-1	TRBJ1-5	CASSNEGGSNQPQHF	TGCGCCAGCAGCAACGAGGGGGGTAGCAATCAGCCCCAGCATTTT
many	TRBD2	TRBV25-1	TRBJ2-1	CASSEYKGTSPISSYNEQFF	TGTGCCAGCAGTGAATATAAGGGGACTAGCCCGATAAGCTCCTACAATGAGCAGTTCTTC
-	-	TRBV20-1	TRBJ2-2	CSTAGLGDTGELFF	TGCAGTACGGCGGGACTGGGGGACACCGGGGAGCTGTTTTTT
-	TRBD2	TRBV3-1	TRBJ2-2	CASSPVVAGVGGELFF	TGTGCCAGCAGCCCCGTAGTAGCGGGAGTTGGCGGGGAGCTGTTTTTT